The 25 T cell receptor beta chains in this list originate from one sample, sequenced in a study of blood T cells in healthy people across ages. With a J-beta primer mix and a sample-barcoded 5' primer, a second PCR ran 7 to 11 cycles. Using its own MiXCR run on the 5' RACE reads, TCRdb lists one record per CDR3 protein. The sample holds 1,500,000 or so distinct CDR3 sequences, around 59% seen once. Sequenced input: blood. These receptors were taken from a man between 18 and 35 years old in good health.

This chain joins TRBV5-1 and TRBJ2-2, with D uncertain. The CDR3 runs 15 residues. The germline CDR1 and CDR2 sequences are SGHRS and YFSETQ. V lost 3 bases to trimming and J lost 2 bases, with 11 bases between them. CDR3 sequence: CASSSLEHNTGELFF. CDR3 sequence (DNA): TGCGCCAGCAGCTCACTCGAACACAACACCGGGGAGCTGTTTTTT.

The chain links TRBV20-1 to TRBJ2-5; 9 nucleotides match TRBD2. The CDR3 covers 16 residues. The germline V gene has CDR1 DFQATT and CDR2 SNEGSKA (reference sequence). J lost 11 bases, V lost 0 bases, and 16 bases had no gene match. The chain's CDR3 is CSARDSREGLYNEQYF. The CDR3 nucleotides read TGCAGTGCTAGAGATTCGCGGGAGGGCCTGTACAATGAGCAGTACTTC.

V is TRBV15 and J is TRBJ2-1; D unclear. This CDR3 has 14 residues. Trimming took 0 bases from V and 8 from J, leaving 11 bases between them. Germline values: CDR1 LNHNV, CDR2 YYDKDF (reference sequence). The CDR3 here is CATSREPPADEQFF. As DNA, the CDR3 is TGTGCCACCAGCAGAGAGCCCCCGGCGGATGAGCAGTTCTTC.

V gene TRBV7-2 combines with J gene TRBJ2-7; TRBD2 aligns across 8 bases. With 8 bases clipped from V and 4 bases from J, the junction kept 7 bases outside the gene matches. This CDR3 has 13 amino acids. Germline loops: CDR1 SGHTA, CDR2 FQGNSA. CDR3 in amino acids: CASGAGGGYEQYF. Here the CDR3 DNA reads TGTGCCAGCGGTGCGGGCGGGGGGTACGAGCAGTACTTC. Full variable domain (rest looked up from reference TRBV7-2 and TRBJ2-7): GAGVSQSPSNKVTEKGKDVELRCDPISGHTALYWYRQSLGQGLEFLIYFQGNSAPDKSGLPSDRFSAERTGGSVSTLTIQRTQQEDSAVYLCASGAGGGYEQYFGPGTRLTVT.

The chain is built from TRBV14 and TRBJ2-3, with D hard to call. The CDR3 is made up of 13 amino acids. The V end lost 2 bases, the J end lost 12 bases, and 15 bases lay between the germline ends. Per the germline V gene, CDR1 is SGHDN and CDR2 is FVKESK. The CDR3 here is CASSQLIGFDQYF. The DNA of the CDR3 is TGTGCCAGCAGCCAACTGATCGGGTTTGACCAGTATTTT.

The chain combines TRBV20-1 with TRBJ2-5, with D hard to call. CDR3 length: 13 amino acids. V shed 4 bases and J shed 1 base, with 10 bases lying between them. Germline V CDR1 and CDR2: DFQATT, SNEGSKA (reference sequence). CDR3 residues: CSANRAPQETQYF. CDR3 in DNA: TGCAGTGCTAATCGCGCACCCCAAGAGACCCAGTACTTC.

This rearrangement joins TRBV7-6 to TRBJ2-1, with 9 bases lining up with TRBD2. CDR3 length equals 17 residues. Germline assignment: CDR1 SGHVS and CDR2 FNYEAQ. Trimming took 3 bases from V and 8 from J; bases not matched to a gene: 14. The CDR3 nucleotides read TGTGCCAGCAGCTTTGTCGCCGGGGTAGCGGGGGCCCATGAGCAGTTCTTC. Its protein is CASSFVAGVAGAHEQFF.

This clonotype was found a few times. The chain uses TRBV20-1 and TRBJ1-5; no clear D gene. Germline CDR1 is DFQATT and CDR2 is SNEGSKA (reference sequence). CDR3 length equals 15 residues. With 3 bases removed from V and 0 bases from J, the gap between germline ends came to 12 bases. CDR3 coding DNA: TGCAGTGCTAGTCCTGACCCGTATAGCAATCAGCCCCAGCATTTT. This codes for CSASPDPYSNQPQHF.

The rearrangement uses TRBV4-1 and TRBJ1-5, with D uncertain. Germline V gene data show CDR1 as MGHRA and CDR2 as YSYEKL. The V end lost 1 base, the J end lost 5 bases, and 18 bases lay between the germline ends. This CDR3 spans 17 amino acids. CDR3 residues: CASSQVSSSTEYQPQHF. The DNA of the CDR3 is TGCGCCAGCAGCCAAGTCTCCAGCTCGACCGAATATCAGCCCCAGCATTTT.

V usage is TRBV2 and J usage is TRBJ2-4; TRBD2 agrees at 10 bases. The CDR3 runs to 16 residues. Germline CDR1 SNHLY, CDR2 FYNNEI. V shed 6 bases and J 13 bases; nucleotides not matched to a gene: 18. CDR3 sequence: CASREGGGLARGGQYF. DNA of the CDR3: TGTGCCAGCAGAGAGGGGGGGGGACTAGCGAGAGGCGGGCAGTACTTC.

About this clonotype: At one end the junction does not follow the germline gene, possibly because of a read error. The gene calls are TRBV20-1 and TRBJ2-5; 10 nucleotides match TRBD2. The germline V gene has CDR1 DFQATT and CDR2 SNEGSKA (reference sequence). The CDR3 has 13 residues. DNA of the CDR3: TGCAGCGCTAAGCGGGGGGGCCAAGAGACCCAGTACTTC. Translated: CSAKRGGQETQYF.

The chain links TRBV7-2 to TRBJ1-6; TRBD1 is a possible D gene (6 bases). Between the trimmed V and J ends, which lost 2 bases and 3 bases, there was a span of 11 bases. The CDR3 has 16 amino acids. Germline values: CDR1 SGHTA, CDR2 FQGNSA. CDR3 loop: CASSLRDTLYNSPLHF. DNA of the CDR3: TGTGCCAGCAGCTTAAGGGACACCCTCTATAATTCACCCCTCCACTTT. Filled out from reference TRBV7-2 and TRBJ1-6, the complete variable domain reads GAGVSQSPSNKVTEKGKDVELRCDPISGHTALYWYRQSLGQGLEFLIYFQGNSAPDKSGLPSDRFSAERTGGSVSTLTIQRTQQEDSAVYLCASSLRDTLYNSPLHFGNGTRLTVT.

The chain carries TRBV27 and TRBJ2-7; 10 nucleotides agree with TRBD1. V dropped 6 bases and J dropped 6; count of bases not matched to a gene: 8. The CDR3 has 14 amino acids. Germline assignment: CDR1 MNHEY and CDR2 SMNVEV (reference sequence). CDR3 sequence: CASRKTGGRPEQYF. As DNA, the CDR3 is TGTGCCAGCAGGAAGACAGGGGGCCGCCCCGAGCAGTACTTC.

Written as DNA, the CDR3 is TGTGCCAGCTATAACAGACGGGGATTGAGCACAGATACGCAGTATTTT. Amino acids: CASYNRRGLSTDTQYF. The rearrangement joins TRBV27 to TRBJ2-3; D is perhaps TRBD2 (5 bases). V was clipped by 8 bases and J by 0 bases, with 18 bases between them. The germline CDR1 and CDR2 sequences are MNHEY and SMNVEV (reference sequence). The CDR3 has 16 residues.

The chain is built from TRBV6-6 and TRBJ1-4; no definite D call. The length of the CDR3 is 16 residues. Germline CDR1 and CDR2: MNHNY and SVGAGI (reference sequence). Trimming stripped 0 bases from V and 7 bases from J, with 15 bases between. CDR3 DNA sequence: TGTGCCAGCAGTTACTCGACGCCGGGCGGCGGTGAAAAACTGTTTTTT. This gives the protein CASSYSTPGGGEKLFF.

This clonotype came up a few times. The genes are TRBV6-1 and TRBJ1-5, with D possibly being TRBD1 (5 bases). Germline-derived CDR1 and CDR2 are MNHNS and SASEGT. V was shortened by 2 bases and J by 4 bases, with 12 bases between the two germline ends. The CDR3 has 15 amino acids. CDR3 amino acids: CASSEFGGGNQPQHF. The CDR3 DNA sequence: TGTGCCAGCAGTGAATTTGGGGGGGGTAATCAGCCCCAGCATTTT.

J is TRBJ2-1 and V is TRBV4-2; 8 bases line up with TRBD1. Germline assignment: CDR1 LGHNA and CDR2 YNFKEQ. This CDR3 contains 16 residues. The ends lost 0 bases at V and 1 base at J; junction bases unmatched: 2. The CDR3 nucleotides are TGTGCCAGCAGCCAAGAAGGACAGGGATCCTACAATGAGCAGTTCTTC. Translating gives CASSQEGQGSYNEQFF.

The chain recombines TRBV5-6 with TRBJ1-1; D is undetermined. Germline V gene lookup returns CDR1 SGHDT and CDR2 YYEEEE. V was shortened by 1 base and J by 0 bases, with 7 bases between the two germline ends. The CDR3 runs to 14 residues. This CDR3 reads CASSLWQVNTEAFF. The CDR3 coding sequence is TGTGCCAGCAGCTTGTGGCAGGTGAACACTGAAGCTTTCTTT. Full variable domain (missing parts from reference TRBV5-6 and TRBJ1-1): DAGVTQSPTHLIKTRGQQVTLRCSPKSGHDTVSWYQQALGQGPQFIFQYYEEEERQRGNFPDRFSGHQFPNYSSELNVNALLLGDSALYLCASSLWQVNTEAFFGQGTRLTVV.

In its sample, this clonotype was seen many times. V usage is TRBV9 and J usage is TRBJ1-2; 8 nucleotides align to TRBD1. This CDR3 spans 16 amino acids. Germline CDR1 is SGDLS and CDR2 is YYNGEE. The J segment lost 2 bases and the V segment lost 4 bases, leaving 10 bases of the junction unmatched. The CDR3 protein is CASSLYYRGANYGYTF. CDR3 nucleotide sequence: TGTGCCAGCAGCCTCTATTACAGGGGGGCAAACTATGGCTACACCTTC.

The chain joins TRBV3-1 to TRBJ1-5; a possible D gene is TRBD1 (6 bases). Germline values: CDR1 LGHDT, CDR2 YNNKEL (reference sequence). V lost 0 bases to trimming and J lost 9 bases, with 24 bases between them. There are 18 residues in the CDR3. The CDR3, as DNA: TGTGCCAGCAGCCAAGATCAAGGGCGAGGGACTAGGGGGGGGCCCCAGCATTTT. Translation gives CASSQDQGRGTRGGPQHF.

The chain links TRBV7-6 to TRBJ1-1, with D perhaps matching TRBD1 (5 bases). CDR3 size: 17 residues. Germline V lookup: CDR1 SGHVS, CDR2 FNYEAQ. V was trimmed by 1 base and J by 6 bases, leaving 21 bases between them. The CDR3 region is CASSLVPGARTGAEAFF. CDR3 in DNA: TGTGCCAGCAGCTTAGTACCCGGGGCCCGGACGGGGGCTGAAGCTTTCTTT.

This clonotype has more than one count but fewer than ten. The chain carries TRBV12-3 or TRBV12-4 and TRBJ1-5; D ambiguous. The CDR3 spans 15 residues. V dropped 3 bases and J dropped 0 bases, with 9 bases sitting between them. The CDR3 reads CASSFTGNSNQPQHF. The CDR3, as DNA: TGTGCCAGCAGTTTCACTGGGAATAGCAATCAGCCCCAGCATTTT.

This chain's CDR3 is CASSQDERGQTQYF. In DNA, the CDR3 is TGTGCCAGCAGCCAAGACGAGCGGGGGCAGACCCAGTACTTC. This chain joins TRBV4-2 and TRBJ2-5; 8 bases agree with TRBD2. This CDR3 is built from 14 residues. Germline V CDR1 and CDR2: LGHNA, YNFKEQ. The V segment lost 0 bases and the J segment 6 bases; nucleotides outside the gene matches: 3.

The rearrangement links TRBV4-1 to TRBJ2-7; D unresolved. Per germline, CDR1 MGHRA and CDR2 YSYEKL. This CDR3 comprises 14 residues. The ends were cut back, 0 bases at V and 1 base at J, with 7 bases in the middle. CDR3 residues: CASSQDGTSYEQYF. CDR3 DNA: TGCGCCAGCAGCCAAGATGGCACTTCCTACGAGCAGTACTTC.

The chain joins TRBV9 to TRBJ1-2; D may be TRBD1 (5 bases). Germline assignment: CDR1 SGDLS and CDR2 YYNGEE. This CDR3 comprises 13 residues. V was shortened by 0 bases and J by 4 bases, with 7 bases between the two germline ends. The CDR3 loop reads CASSVADTYGYTF. The CDR3 DNA is TGTGCCAGCAGCGTAGCGGACACCTATGGCTACACCTTC.